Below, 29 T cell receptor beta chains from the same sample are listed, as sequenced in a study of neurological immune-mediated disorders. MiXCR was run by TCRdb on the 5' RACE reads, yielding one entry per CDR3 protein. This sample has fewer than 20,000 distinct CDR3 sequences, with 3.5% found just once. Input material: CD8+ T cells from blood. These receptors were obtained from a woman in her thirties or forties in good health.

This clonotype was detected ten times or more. This CDR3 is CASSYSPRSEAFF. The CDR3 bases are TGTGCCAGCAGTTACTCTCCCAGGTCTGAAGCTTTCTTT. The rearrangement joins TRBV6-5 to TRBJ1-1; D unclear. V lost 0 bases and J lost 6, with 8 bases in between. CDR1 is MNHEY and CDR2 is SVGAGI in the germline V gene. The CDR3 extends over 13 amino acids.

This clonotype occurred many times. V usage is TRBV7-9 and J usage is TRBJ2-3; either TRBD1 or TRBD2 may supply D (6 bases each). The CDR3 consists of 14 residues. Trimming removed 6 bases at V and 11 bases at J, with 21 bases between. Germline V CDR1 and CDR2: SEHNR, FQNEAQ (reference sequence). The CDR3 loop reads CASRDRGDPHWQYF. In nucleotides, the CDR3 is TGTGCCAGCAGAGATAGGGGGGACCCACACTGGCAGTATTTT. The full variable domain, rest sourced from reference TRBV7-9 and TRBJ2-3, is DTGVSQNPRHKITKRGQNVTFRCDPISEHNRLYWYRQTLGQGPEFLTYFQNEAQLEKSRLLSDRFSAERPKGSFSTLEIQRTEQGDSAMYLCASRDRGDPHWQYFGPGTRLTVL.

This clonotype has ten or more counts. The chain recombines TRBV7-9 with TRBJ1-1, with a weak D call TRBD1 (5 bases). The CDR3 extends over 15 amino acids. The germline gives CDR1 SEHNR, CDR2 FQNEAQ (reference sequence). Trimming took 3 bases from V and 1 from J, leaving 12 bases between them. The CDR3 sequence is CASSLSTVRNTEAFF. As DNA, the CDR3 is TGTGCCAGCAGCTTGTCGACAGTAAGGAACACTGAAGCTTTCTTT.

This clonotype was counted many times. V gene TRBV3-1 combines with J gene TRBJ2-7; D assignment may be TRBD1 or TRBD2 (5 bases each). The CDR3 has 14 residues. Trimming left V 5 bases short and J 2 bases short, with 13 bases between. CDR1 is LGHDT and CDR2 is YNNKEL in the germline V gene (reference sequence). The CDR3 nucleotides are TGTGCCAGCAGCTCTGGACTGGGACCCTACGAGCAGTACTTC. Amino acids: CASSSGLGPYEQYF.

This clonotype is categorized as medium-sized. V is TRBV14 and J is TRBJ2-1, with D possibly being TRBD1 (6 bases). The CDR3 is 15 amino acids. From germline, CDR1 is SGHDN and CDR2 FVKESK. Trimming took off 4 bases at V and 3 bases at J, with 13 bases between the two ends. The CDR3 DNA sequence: TGTGCCAGCAGCCCCAGGGGTGCCCTCTACAATGAGCAGTTCTTC. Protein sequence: CASSPRGALYNEQFF. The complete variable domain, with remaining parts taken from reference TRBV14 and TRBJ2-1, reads EAGVTQFPSHSVIEKGQTVTLRCDPISGHDNLYWYRRVMGKEIKFLLHFVKESKQDESGMPNNRFLAERTGGTYSTLKVQPAELEDSGVYFCASSPRGALYNEQFFGPGTRLTVL.

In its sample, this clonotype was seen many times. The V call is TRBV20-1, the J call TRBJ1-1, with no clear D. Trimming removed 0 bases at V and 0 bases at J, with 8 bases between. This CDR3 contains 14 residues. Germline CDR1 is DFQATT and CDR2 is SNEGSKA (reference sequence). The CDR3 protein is CSAREAGMNTEAFF. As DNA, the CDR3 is TGCAGTGCTAGAGAAGCGGGTATGAACACTGAAGCTTTCTTT.

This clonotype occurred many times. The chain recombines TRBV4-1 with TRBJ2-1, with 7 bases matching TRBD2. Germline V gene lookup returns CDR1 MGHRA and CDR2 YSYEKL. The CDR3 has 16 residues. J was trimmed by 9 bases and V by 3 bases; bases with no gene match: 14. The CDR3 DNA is TGCGCCAGCAGCCATACGCTGAGGGAGGGAGTAGCTGAGCAGTTCTTC. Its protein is CASSHTLREGVAEQFF.

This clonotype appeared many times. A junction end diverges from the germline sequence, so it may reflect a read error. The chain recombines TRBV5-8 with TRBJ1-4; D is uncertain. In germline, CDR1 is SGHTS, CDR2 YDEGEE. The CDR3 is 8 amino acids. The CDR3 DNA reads TGTGCCAGCAGCTTGGATGCTTTT. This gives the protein CASSLDAF.

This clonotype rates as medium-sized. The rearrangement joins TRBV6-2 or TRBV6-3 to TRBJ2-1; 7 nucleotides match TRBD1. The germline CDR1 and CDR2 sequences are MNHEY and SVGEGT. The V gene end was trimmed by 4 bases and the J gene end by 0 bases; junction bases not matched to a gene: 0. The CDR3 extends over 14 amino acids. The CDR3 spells CASSWDSSYNEQFF. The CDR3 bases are TGTGCCAGCAGTTGGGACAGCTCCTACAATGAGCAGTTCTTC.

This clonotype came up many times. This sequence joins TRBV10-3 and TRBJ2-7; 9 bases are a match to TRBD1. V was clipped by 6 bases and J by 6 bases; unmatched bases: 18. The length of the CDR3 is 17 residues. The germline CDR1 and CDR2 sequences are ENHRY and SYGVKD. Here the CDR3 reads CAIRDPSGQGRIGEQYF. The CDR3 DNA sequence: TGTGCCATCAGGGACCCCTCTGGACAGGGGAGGATCGGCGAGCAGTACTTC.

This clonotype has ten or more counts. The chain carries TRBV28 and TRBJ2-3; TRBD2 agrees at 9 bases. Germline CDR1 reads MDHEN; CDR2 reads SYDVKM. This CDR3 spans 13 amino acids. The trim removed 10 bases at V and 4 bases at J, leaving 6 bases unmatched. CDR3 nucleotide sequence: TGTGCCACGGCGGGAGGGCCAGCAGATACGCAGTATTTT. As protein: CATAGGPADTQYF.

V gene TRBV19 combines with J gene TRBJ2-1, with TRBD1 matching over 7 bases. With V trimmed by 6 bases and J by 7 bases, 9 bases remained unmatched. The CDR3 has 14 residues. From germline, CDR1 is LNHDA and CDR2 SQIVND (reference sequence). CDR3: CASRPGQLNNEQFF. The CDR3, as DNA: TGTGCCAGTAGGCCGGGACAGTTAAATAATGAGCAGTTCTTC.

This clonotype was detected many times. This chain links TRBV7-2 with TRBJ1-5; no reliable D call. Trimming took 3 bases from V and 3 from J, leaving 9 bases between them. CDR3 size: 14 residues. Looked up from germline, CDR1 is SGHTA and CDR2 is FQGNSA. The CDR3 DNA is TGTGCCAGCAGCTTTCCGGGGTTCAATCAGCCCCAGCATTTT. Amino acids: CASSFPGFNQPQHF.

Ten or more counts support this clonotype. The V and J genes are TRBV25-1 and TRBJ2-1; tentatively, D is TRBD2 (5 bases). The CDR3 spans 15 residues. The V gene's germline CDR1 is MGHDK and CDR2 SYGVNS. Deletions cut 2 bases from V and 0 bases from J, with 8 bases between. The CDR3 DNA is TGTGCCAGCAGTGAAATGGGGAGCTCCTACAATGAGCAGTTCTTC. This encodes CASSEMGSSYNEQFF.

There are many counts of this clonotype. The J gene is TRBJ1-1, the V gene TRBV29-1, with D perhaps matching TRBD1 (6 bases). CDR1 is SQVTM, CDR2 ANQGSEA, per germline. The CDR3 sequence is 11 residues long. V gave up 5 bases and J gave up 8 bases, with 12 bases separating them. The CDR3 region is CSVLGQPEAFF. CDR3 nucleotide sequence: TGCAGCGTTCTTGGACAGCCAGAAGCTTTCTTT.

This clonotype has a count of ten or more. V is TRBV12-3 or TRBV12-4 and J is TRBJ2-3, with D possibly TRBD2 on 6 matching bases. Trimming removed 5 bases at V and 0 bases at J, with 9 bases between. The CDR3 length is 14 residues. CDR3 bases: TGTGCCAGCAGTGTAGGGACTAGCACAGATACGCAGTATTTT. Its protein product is CASSVGTSTDTQYF.

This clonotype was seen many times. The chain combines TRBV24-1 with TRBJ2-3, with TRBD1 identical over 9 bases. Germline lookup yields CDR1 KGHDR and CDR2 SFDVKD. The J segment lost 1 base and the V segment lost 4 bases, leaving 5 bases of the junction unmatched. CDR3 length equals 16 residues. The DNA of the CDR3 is TGTGCCACCAGTGAGTCCGGGACAGGGCGCACAGATACGCAGTATTTT. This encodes CATSESGTGRTDTQYF.

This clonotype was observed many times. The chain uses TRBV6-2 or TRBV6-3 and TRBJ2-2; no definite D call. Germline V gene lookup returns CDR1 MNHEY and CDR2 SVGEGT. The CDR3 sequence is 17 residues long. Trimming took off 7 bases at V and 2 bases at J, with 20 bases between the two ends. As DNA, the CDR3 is TGTGCCAGCACCGCAGCCCCCAGTTATCTTAACACCGGGGAGCTGTTTTTT. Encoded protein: CASTAAPSYLNTGELFF.

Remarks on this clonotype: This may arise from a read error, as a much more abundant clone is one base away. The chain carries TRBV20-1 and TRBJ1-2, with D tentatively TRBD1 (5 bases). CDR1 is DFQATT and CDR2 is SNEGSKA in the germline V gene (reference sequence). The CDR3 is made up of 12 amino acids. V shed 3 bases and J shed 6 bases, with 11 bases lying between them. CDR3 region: CSARVGADGYTF. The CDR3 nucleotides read TGCAGTGCTAGGGTCGGGGCCGATGGCTACACCTTC.

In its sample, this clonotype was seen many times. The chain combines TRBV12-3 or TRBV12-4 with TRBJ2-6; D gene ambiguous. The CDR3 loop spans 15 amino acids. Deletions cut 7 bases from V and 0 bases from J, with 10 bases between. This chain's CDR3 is CASNDKSSGANVLTF. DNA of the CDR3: TGTGCCAGCAATGACAAGAGCTCTGGGGCCAACGTCCTGACTTTC.

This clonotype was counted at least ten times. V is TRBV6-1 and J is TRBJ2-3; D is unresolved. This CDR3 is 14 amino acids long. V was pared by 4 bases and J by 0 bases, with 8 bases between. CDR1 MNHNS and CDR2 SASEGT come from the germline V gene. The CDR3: CASSAVWSTDTQYF. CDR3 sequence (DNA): TGTGCCAGCAGTGCGGTATGGAGCACAGATACGCAGTATTTT.

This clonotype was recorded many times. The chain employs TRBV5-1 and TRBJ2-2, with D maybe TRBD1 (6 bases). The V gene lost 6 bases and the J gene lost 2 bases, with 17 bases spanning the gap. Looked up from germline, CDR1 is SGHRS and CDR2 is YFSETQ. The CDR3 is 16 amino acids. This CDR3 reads CASNQDRDKNTGELFF. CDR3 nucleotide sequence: TGCGCCAGCAACCAGGACCGGGACAAAAACACCGGGGAGCTGTTTTTT.

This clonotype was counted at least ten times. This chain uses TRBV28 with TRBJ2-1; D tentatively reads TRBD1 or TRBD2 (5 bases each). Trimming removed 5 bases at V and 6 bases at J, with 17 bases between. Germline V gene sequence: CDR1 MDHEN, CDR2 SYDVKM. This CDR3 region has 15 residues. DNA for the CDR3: TGTGCCAGCAGTCGTAGGGACGGTAGATTCAATGAGCAGTTCTTC. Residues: CASSRRDGRFNEQFF.

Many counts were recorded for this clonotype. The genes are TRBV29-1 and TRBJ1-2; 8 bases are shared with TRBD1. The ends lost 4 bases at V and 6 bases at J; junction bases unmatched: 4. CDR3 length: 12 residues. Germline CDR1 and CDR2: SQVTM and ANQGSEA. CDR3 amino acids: CSVVTGENGYTF. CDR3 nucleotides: TGCAGCGTTGTGACAGGGGAGAATGGCTACACCTTC.

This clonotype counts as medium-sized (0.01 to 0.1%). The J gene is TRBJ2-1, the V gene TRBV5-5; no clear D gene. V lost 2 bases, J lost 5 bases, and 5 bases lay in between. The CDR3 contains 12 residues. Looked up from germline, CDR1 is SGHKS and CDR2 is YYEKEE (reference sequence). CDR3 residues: CASSFGNNEQFF. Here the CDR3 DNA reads TGTGCCAGCAGCTTTGGAAACAATGAGCAGTTCTTC.

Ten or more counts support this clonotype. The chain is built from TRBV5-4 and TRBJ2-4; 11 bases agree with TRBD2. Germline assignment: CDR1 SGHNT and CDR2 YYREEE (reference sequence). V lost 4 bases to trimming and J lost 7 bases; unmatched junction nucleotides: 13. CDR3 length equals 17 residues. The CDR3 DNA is TGTGCCAGCAGCGCCCCGAAGACCGGGACTAGCGGTAACATTCAGTACTTC. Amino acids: CASSAPKTGTSGNIQYF.

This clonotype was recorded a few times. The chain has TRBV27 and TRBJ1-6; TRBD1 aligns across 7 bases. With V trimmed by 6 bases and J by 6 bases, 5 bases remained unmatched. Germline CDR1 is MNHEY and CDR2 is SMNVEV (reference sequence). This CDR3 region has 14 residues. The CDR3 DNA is TGTGCCAGCAGAATGACAGGGCTTAATTCACCCCTCCACTTT. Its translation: CASRMTGLNSPLHF.

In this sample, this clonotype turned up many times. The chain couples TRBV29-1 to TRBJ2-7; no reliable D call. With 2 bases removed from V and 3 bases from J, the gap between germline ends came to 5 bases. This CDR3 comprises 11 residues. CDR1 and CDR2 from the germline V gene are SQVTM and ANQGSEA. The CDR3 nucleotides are TGCAGCGTTGAAAAGAGCTACGAGCAGTACTTC. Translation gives CSVEKSYEQYF.

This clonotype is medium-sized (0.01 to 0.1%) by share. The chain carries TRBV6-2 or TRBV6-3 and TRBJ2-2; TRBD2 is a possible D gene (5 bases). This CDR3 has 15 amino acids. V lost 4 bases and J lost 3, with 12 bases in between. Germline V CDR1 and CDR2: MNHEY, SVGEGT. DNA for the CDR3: TGTGCCAGCAGTTGGGAGAGGGATCACACCGGGGAGCTGTTTTTT. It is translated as CASSWERDHTGELFF.